This T cell receptor (beta chain) originates from a study of blood T cell repertoires in COVID-19 (dated by TCRdb to 2018 to 2020). Describing the broader study: Collaborator samples came from the United States, Italy and Spain and covered acute and convalescent phases of COVID-19. Nearly every sample came with metadata listing a de-identified subject ID, COVID-19 status, age in years and sex. Samples were obtained from the ongoing ImmuneRACE study (first 160 participants) and from some 1,300 subjects provided by 6 global collaborators. A freely available public database, intended as a resource for researchers studying the immune response to SARS-CoV-2, is where the repertoires were released. Subjects who had been exposed to COVID-19, were actively infected with it, or had recovered from it provided the deeply sampled blood TCRbeta repertoires that made up the dataset. The prospective study material was composed of cDNA or gDNA derived from T cells, B-cell-depleted T cells, or PBMCs. Where available, HLA class I and class II types were taken from metadata supplied by the sample provider and were not determined by assay-based typing.

Whole blood was collected in K2EDTA tubes by collaborating institutions according to the institutions' own protocols. For TCRbeta analysis, collaborator samples were shipped as frozen whole blood, as isolated PBMCs, or as DNA extracted from either sample type. TCRbeta CDR3 regions were amplified from genomic DNA by means of the immunoSEQ Assay, a bias-controlled multiplex PCR. On the authors' methods: Nucleated cell counts per sample were estimated from amplification of reference gene primers within the assay. To quantify the absolute abundance of each unique TCRbeta CDR3 rearrangement, sequence reads were collapsed and filtered. For each sample, productive Simpson clonality was calculated by taking the square root of Simpson's diversity index across productive rearrangements. TCRdb's version of the immuneACCESS table is confined to in-frame rearrangements and falls short of the full clone set. An unresolved V gene accounts for under half of the shortfall where checked; the remainder is of unknown origin. The V and J calls and clone size come from that table; D and trimming were worked out from the DNA. This sample has 150,000 to 200,000 clones in its table, and 88% of those were observed once. Approximately 4% of the sample comes from the top ten.

The study at large found these results: How much clinical and demographic metadata was included differed by source and by participant, and the metadata was provided uncurated.

Comments on this clone: Its antigen specificity is not known. Base qualities are not provided; no much larger clone lies one nucleotide away.

The germline V gene specifies SQVTM as CDR1 and ANQGSEA as CDR2. Between the V and J ends, shortened by 5 bases and 4 bases respectively, the junction contains 8 bases. The CDR3 goes from the cysteine to the phenylalanine over 12 residues. The DNA shown is the 36-base CDR3, in frame from base 1. Sequenced input: peripheral blood. The clonotype originates from a human donor in a cohort sampled during active COVID-19. The receptor chain draws on TRBV29-1 and TRBJ2-2; the D gene is unclear. CDR3 protein: CSVQPSTGELFF. The DNA sequence follows: TGCAGCGTTCAACCGAGCACCGGGGAGCTGTTTTTT.